The 13 T cell receptor beta chains below all came from one sample that was sequenced in a study of T-cell memory formation after mild COVID-19. MiXCR, run by TCRdb on the 5' RACE reads, gives a single entry per CDR3 protein. Of 140,000 or so distinct CDR3 sequences in the sample, about 5.7% were seen once. The sequenced sample consisted of PBMCs or a T cell subset sorted from them (not recorded which). These receptors were obtained from an adult woman who had mild COVID-19 (a few samples of this study predate the infection). Cell type and time point are not known.

The chain uses TRBV24-1 and TRBJ2-7; the D call may be TRBD1 or TRBD2 (6 bases each). The germline V gene has CDR1 KGHDR and CDR2 SFDVKD. V lost 2 bases and J lost 9, with 13 bases in between. This CDR3 is built from 13 residues. CDR3 sequence reads: CATSDWSGARQYF. For the CDR3, the DNA is TGTGCCACCAGTGATTGGTCGGGGGCTCGGCAGTACTTC.

This clonotype was seen many times. The rearrangement links TRBV5-5 to TRBJ2-2; D possibly corresponds to TRBD1 (6 bases). The CDR3 contains 15 residues. Deletions cut 3 bases from V and 0 bases from J, with 9 bases between. CDR1 SGHKS and CDR2 YYEKEE come from the germline V gene (reference sequence). The CDR3 loop is CASSSGTPNTGELFF. CDR3 coding DNA: TGTGCCAGCAGCTCCGGGACACCGAACACCGGGGAGCTGTTTTTT.

This clonotype was detected many times. V gene TRBV7-9 combines with J gene TRBJ2-1, with TRBD2 matching 13 bases. This CDR3 contains 16 residues. The germline V gene encodes CDR1 SEHNR and CDR2 FQNEAQ (reference sequence). With V trimmed by 0 bases and J by 9 bases, 5 bases remained unmatched. Here the CDR3 reads CASSLAGTSGMGEQFF. CDR3 nucleotides: TGTGCCAGCAGCTTAGCAGGGACTAGCGGGATGGGTGAGCAGTTCTTC.

This clonotype has a count of ten or more. A junction end diverges from the germline sequence, so it may reflect a read error. The chain recombines TRBV5-1 with TRBJ2-3; the match to TRBD2 covers 13 bases. The CDR3 is made up of 15 amino acids. CDR1 is SGHRS and CDR2 is YFSETQ in the germline V gene. The CDR3 DNA sequence: TGCGCCAGCAGCTTGGCCGGGACTAGCGGGACGCAGGGAGATTTT. Its protein is CASSLAGTSGTQGDF.

The CDR3 loop is CASSHGTFNGELFF. CDR3 DNA: TGCGCCAGCAGCCACGGGACCTTTAACGGGGAGCTGTTTTTT. The chain links TRBV4-3 to TRBJ2-2, with D perhaps given as TRBD1 or TRBD2 (5 bases each). Germline-derived CDR1 and CDR2 are LGHNA and YSLEER. This CDR3 has 14 residues. Trimming removed 3 bases from V and 7 bases from J, with 12 bases in between.

This clonotype was seen ten or more times. The chain links TRBV7-6 to TRBJ2-2; 8 nucleotides match TRBD2. The CDR3 consists of 16 residues. Germline loops: CDR1 SGHVS, CDR2 FNYEAQ. The ends lost 0 bases at V and 3 bases at J; junction bases unmatched: 3. CDR3 DNA sequence: TGTGCCAGCAGCTTAGCCGGGGGGGGCGACACCGGGGAGCTGTTTTTT. Translation: CASSLAGGGDTGELFF. The full variable domain, completed using reference TRBV7-6 and TRBJ2-2, is GAGVSQSPRYKVTKRGQDVALRCDPISGHVSLYWYRQALGQGPEFLTYFNYEAQQDKSGLPNDRFSAERPEGSISTLTIQRTEQRDSAMYRCASSLAGGGDTGELFFGEGSRLTVL.

The rearrangement links TRBV5-4 to TRBJ2-5; TRBD2 aligns across 8 bases. The germline V gene has CDR1 SGHNT and CDR2 YYREEE (reference sequence). Trimming removed 5 bases from V and 5 bases from J; junction bases left unmatched: 11. The CDR3 length is 15 residues. CDR3 in amino acids: CASRGGGTGIETQYF. The DNA for the CDR3 is TGTGCCAGCAGGGGCGGGGGGACCGGCATTGAGACCCAGTACTTC.

V is TRBV20-1 and J is TRBJ2-3; TRBD2 aligns across 7 bases. V shed 0 bases, J shed 5 bases, and the junction held 2 bases outside the gene matches. Germline CDR1 is DFQATT and CDR2 is SNEGSKA (reference sequence). This CDR3 is built from 13 residues. Here the CDR3 reads CSAREGGIDTQYF. The CDR3 DNA is TGCAGTGCTAGAGAGGGGGGGATAGATACGCAGTATTTT.

This clonotype was recorded a few times. The chain combines TRBV27 with TRBJ1-3; D not resolved. V dropped 5 bases and J dropped 6 bases, with 14 bases sitting between them. The length of the CDR3 is 14 residues. Per the germline V gene, CDR1 is MNHEY and CDR2 is SMNVEV (reference sequence). The CDR3 DNA reads as TGTGCCAGCAGTGTAGGGTCTGCGGCAAACACCATATATTTT. This gives the protein CASSVGSAANTIYF.

This clonotype was detected ten times or more. J is TRBJ2-7 and V is TRBV27, with D possibly called TRBD1 or TRBD2 (7 bases each). The CDR3 extends over 17 amino acids. V was pared by 5 bases and J by 3 bases, with 23 bases between. Germline CDR1 reads MNHEY; CDR2 reads SMNVEV (reference sequence). The CDR3 sequence is CASSVSQRDRFFYEQYF. DNA of the CDR3: TGTGCCAGCAGTGTCTCTCAGCGGGACAGATTCTTCTACGAGCAGTACTTC.

The V gene is TRBV21-1, the J gene TRBJ2-7; the D call of TRBD1 is as the table states it, not checked on the DNA. TRBV21-1 is assigned pseudogene status. CDR3 length equals 15 residues. The chain's CDR3 is CASSSTDREQHEQYF. CDR3 sequence (DNA): TGTGCCAGCAGCTCCACCGACAGGGAACAGCACGAGCAGTACTTC.

As concerns this clonotype: This may be a read error, as it is one base from a much larger clone. V is TRBV5-1 and J is TRBJ1-1, with 11 bases fitting TRBD1. Germline V lookup: CDR1 SGHRS, CDR2 YFSETQ. The CDR3 consists of 15 residues. CDR3: CDSSFGTGGTTEAFF. The CDR3 DNA reads TGCGACAGCAGCTTCGGGACAGGGGGTACCACTGAAGCTTTCTTT.

This clonotype was counted ten times or more. The genes are TRBV12-3 or TRBV12-4 and TRBJ1-3, with 8 bases identical to TRBD1. The trim removed 7 bases at V and 2 bases at J, leaving 7 bases unmatched. The CDR3 loop spans 15 amino acids. CDR3 loop: CASNPTGEAGNTIYF. CDR3 DNA sequence: TGTGCCAGCAACCCGACAGGGGAGGCTGGAAACACCATATATTTT.